The clone carrying this T cell receptor (beta chain) was found once. Trimming cost V 10 bases and J 2 bases, with 15 bases left between them. This CDR3 is built from 13 residues. Germline V gives CDR1 MDHEN, CDR2 SYDVKM. The sample comes from a study of cytomegalovirus exposure and HLA in healthy donors. PCR primers comprised 60 Vbeta and 13 Jbeta primers. Generated by immunoSEQ multiplex PCR, the TCRdb table keeps only in-frame clones and is missing some. The table has about 160,000 clones, 60% to 80% seen once. The receptor comes from a woman aged 50 to 65 in good health and CMV-seropositive. The V and J genes are TRBV28 and TRBJ2-7, with TRBD1 as a possible D gene (6 bases). Sequenced sample: PBMCs. CDR3 in amino acids: CATENTGTYEQYF. CDR3 in DNA: TGTGCCACGGAAAACACAGGGACCTACGAGCAGTACTTC.